The 13 T cell receptor beta chains given below trace back to one sample, sequenced in a study of blood T cells in healthy people across ages. Combining a sample-barcoded 5' primer with a J-beta primer mix, a second PCR ran for about 7 to 11 cycles. TCRdb fed the 5' RACE reads into MiXCR, producing one record per CDR3 protein. This sample yields fewer than 950,000 distinct CDR3 sequences, of which roughly 35% are seen a single time; about an eighth belongs to the top ten. Source material: blood. The receptors were gathered from a man aged 18 to 30 in good health.

The chain carries TRBV29-1 and TRBJ2-2, with no clear D. Per the germline V gene, CDR1 is SQVTM and CDR2 is ANQGSEA. Trimming removed 4 bases at V and 1 base at J, with 4 bases between. The CDR3 length is 12 residues. CDR3 bases: TGCAGCGTTGGTGTGAACACCGGGGAGCTGTTTTTT. It translates to CSVGVNTGELFF.

As to this clonotype: This may be a read error: a much more frequent sequence differs by one nucleotide. This rearrangement joins TRBV20-1 to TRBJ2-3; perhaps TRBD1 as D (6 bases). Per germline, CDR1 DFQATT and CDR2 SNEGSKA (reference sequence). Trimming pared 0 bases from V and 2 bases from J, leaving 15 bases between. The CDR3 is made up of 16 amino acids. The CDR3 sequence is CSARERDNHATDTQYF. Here the CDR3 DNA reads TGCAGTGCTAGAGAGAGGGACAACCATGCCACAGATACGCAGTATTTT.

The rearrangement uses TRBV29-1 and TRBJ1-2, with D hard to call. V lost 1 base and J 2 bases, leaving 11 bases between the germline ends. The CDR3 length is 14 residues. Germline V gene data show CDR1 as SQVTM and CDR2 as ANQGSEA. The CDR3 bases are TGCAGCGTTGAAGGAGGCAGACGGAACTATGGCTACACCTTC. Encoded protein: CSVEGGRRNYGYTF. The full variable domain, in which reference TRBV29-1 and TRBJ1-2 provide the parts outside the CDR3, is SAVISQKPSRDICQRGTSLTIQCQVDSQVTMMFWYRQQPGQSLTLIATANQGSEATYESGFVIDKFPISRPNLTFSTLTVSNMSPEDSSIYLCSVEGGRRNYGYTFGSGTRLTVV.

This clonotype was detected ten times or more. This sequence joins TRBV12-3 or TRBV12-4 and TRBJ2-3; tentatively, D is TRBD2 (6 bases). V was pared by 9 bases and J by 0 bases, with 10 bases between. The CDR3 contains 13 residues. In DNA form, the CDR3 reads TGTGCCAGTTTAGCGGTTAGCACAGATACGCAGTATTTT. Its translation is CASLAVSTDTQYF.

The chain has TRBV18 and TRBJ2-5; unclear D gene. Germline V CDR1 and CDR2: KGHSH, LQKENI. The CDR3 sequence is 13 residues long. V lost 5 bases to trimming and J lost 3 bases, with 10 bases between them. The CDR3 loop is CASSGSEEETQYF. For the CDR3, the DNA is TGTGCCAGCTCAGGATCGGAAGAAGAGACCCAGTACTTC.

On this clonotype itself: A much larger clone differs from this one at a single base, so this may be a read error. The V gene is TRBV12-3 or TRBV12-4, the J gene TRBJ2-3; the D gene is possibly TRBD2 (5 bases). Trimming pared 6 bases from V and 3 bases from J, leaving 13 bases between. This CDR3 has 14 residues. The CDR3, as DNA: TGTGCCAGCAGACGACGGGGTAGGACAGATACGCAGTATTTT. It yields the protein CASRRRGRTDTQYF.

The CDR3 DNA reads as TGTGCCAGCAGCTACGAATCGACTAGCGGGGGTGGGGAGACCCAGTACTTC. Its translation is CASSYESTSGGGETQYF. J is TRBJ2-5 and V is TRBV7-2; 12 nucleotides match TRBD2. CDR3 size: 17 residues. Losses at the gene ends were 4 bases for V and 5 bases for J; bases not matched to a gene: 11. Germline lookup yields CDR1 SGHTA and CDR2 FQGNSA.

The V and J genes are TRBV4-3 and TRBJ2-4; D possibly uses TRBD1 or TRBD2 (5 bases each). The end of the DNA aligns better with TRBJ2-7, so the J call may be wrong. Germline CDR1 and CDR2: LGHNA and YSLEER. The CDR3 extends over 16 amino acids. DNA for the CDR3: TGCGCCAGCAGCCAAGATAGCTGGGCGGCCGGGGCCGAGCAGTACTTC. As protein: CASSQDSWAAGAEQYF.

A note on this clonotype: A read error may produce the germline difference seen at one junction end. This chain connects TRBV12-3 or TRBV12-4 to TRBJ1-6; 8 bases align to TRBD1. The CDR3 has 13 amino acids. This CDR3 reads CAGRTGGLSPLHF. DNA of the CDR3: TGTGCCGGCAGAACAGGGGGTCTCTCACCCCTCCACTTT.

With regard to this clonotype: A much bigger clone sits one base away, suggesting this may be a read error. The CDR3 region is CASSYRDRYNEQFF. DNA for the CDR3: TGTGCCAGCAGTTACCGGGACAGGTACAATGAGCAGTTCTTC. The chain is built from TRBV6-6 and TRBJ2-1; 8 bases are a match to TRBD1. Per germline, CDR1 MNHNY and CDR2 SVGAGI (reference sequence). This CDR3 has 14 amino acids. The junction had 1 base not matched to a gene; V was cut back by 2 bases and J by 4 bases.

This clonotype was seen more than once but under ten times. This chain uses TRBV27 with TRBJ1-1, with 12 nucleotides matching TRBD1. CDR1 is MNHEY, CDR2 SMNVEV, per germline (reference sequence). The CDR3 contains 16 residues. The V gene end was trimmed by 2 bases and the J gene end by 4 bases; junction bases not matched to a gene: 5. CDR3 bases: TGTGCCAGCAGTTTAGTAGGGACAGGGGGCACCACTGAAGCTTTCTTT. Its translation: CASSLVGTGGTTEAFF.

This sequence joins TRBV20-1 and TRBJ1-1; D is ambiguous. The CDR3 is 13 amino acids. The V gene lost 0 bases and the J gene lost 4 bases, with 9 bases spanning the gap. Per germline, CDR1 DFQATT and CDR2 SNEGSKA (reference sequence). CDR3 bases: TGCAGTGCTAGAGATAGCGGGAGCACTGAAGCTTTCTTT. Its protein is CSARDSGSTEAFF.

This clonotype showed up many times. The rearrangement uses TRBV13 and TRBJ2-5, with 7 positions matching TRBD1. The CDR3 contains 13 residues. The V gene's germline CDR1 is PRHDT and CDR2 FYEKMQ (reference sequence). V trimming: 5 bases; J trimming: 4 bases; junction bases outside the gene matches: 4. The CDR3 DNA reads as TGTGCCAGCAGCCCGGCAGGGGGAGAGACCCAGTACTTC. Translating it yields CASSPAGGETQYF.